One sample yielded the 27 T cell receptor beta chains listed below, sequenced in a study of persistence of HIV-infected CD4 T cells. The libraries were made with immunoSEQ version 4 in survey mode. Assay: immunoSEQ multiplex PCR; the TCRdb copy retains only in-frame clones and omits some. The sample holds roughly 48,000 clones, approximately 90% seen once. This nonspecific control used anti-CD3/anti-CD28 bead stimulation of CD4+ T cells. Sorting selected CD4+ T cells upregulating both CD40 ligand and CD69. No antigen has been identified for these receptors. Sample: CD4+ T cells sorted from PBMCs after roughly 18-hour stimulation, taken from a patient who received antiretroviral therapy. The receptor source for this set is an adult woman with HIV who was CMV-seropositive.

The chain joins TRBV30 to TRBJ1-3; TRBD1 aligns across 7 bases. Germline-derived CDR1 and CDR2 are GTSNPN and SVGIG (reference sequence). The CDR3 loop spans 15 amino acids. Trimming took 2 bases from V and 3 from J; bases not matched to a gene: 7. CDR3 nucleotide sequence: TGTGCCTGGAGTATCCCGGGACAGATTGGAAACACCATATATTTT. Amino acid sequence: CAWSIPGQIGNTIYF.

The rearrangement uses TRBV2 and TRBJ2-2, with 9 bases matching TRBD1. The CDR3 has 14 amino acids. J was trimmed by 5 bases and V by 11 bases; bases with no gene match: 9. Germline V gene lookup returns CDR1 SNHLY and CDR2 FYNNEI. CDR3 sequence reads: CAGQGTGKTGELFF. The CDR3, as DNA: TGTGCCGGCCAGGGGACAGGGAAGACCGGGGAGCTGTTTTTT.

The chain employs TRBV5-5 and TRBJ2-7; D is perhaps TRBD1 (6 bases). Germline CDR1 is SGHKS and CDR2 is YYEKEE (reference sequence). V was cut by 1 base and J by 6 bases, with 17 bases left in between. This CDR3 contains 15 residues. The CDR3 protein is CASSLWSQGLVEQYF. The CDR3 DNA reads TGTGCCAGCAGCTTGTGGTCACAGGGTCTCGTCGAGCAGTACTTC.

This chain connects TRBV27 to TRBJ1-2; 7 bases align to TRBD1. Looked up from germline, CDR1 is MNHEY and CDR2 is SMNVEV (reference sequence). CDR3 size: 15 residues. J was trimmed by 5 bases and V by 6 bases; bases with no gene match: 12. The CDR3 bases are TGTGCCAGCAGCTTCCTGGGCAGGGGGGGGTATGGCTACACCTTC. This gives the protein CASSFLGRGGYGYTF.

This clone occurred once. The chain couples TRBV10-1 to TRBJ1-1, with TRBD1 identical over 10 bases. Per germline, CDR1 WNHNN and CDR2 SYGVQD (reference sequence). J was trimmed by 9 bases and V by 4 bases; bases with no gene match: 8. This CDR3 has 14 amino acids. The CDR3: CASSGQGAPGKAFF. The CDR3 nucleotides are TGCGCCAGCAGTGGACAGGGGGCGCCGGGAAAAGCTTTCTTT.

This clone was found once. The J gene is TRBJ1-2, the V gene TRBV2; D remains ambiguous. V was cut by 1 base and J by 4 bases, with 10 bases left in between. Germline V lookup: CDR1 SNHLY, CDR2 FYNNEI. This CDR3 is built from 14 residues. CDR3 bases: TGTGCCAGCAGTGAAGGGTCAGAAACCTATGGCTACACCTTC. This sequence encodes CASSEGSETYGYTF.

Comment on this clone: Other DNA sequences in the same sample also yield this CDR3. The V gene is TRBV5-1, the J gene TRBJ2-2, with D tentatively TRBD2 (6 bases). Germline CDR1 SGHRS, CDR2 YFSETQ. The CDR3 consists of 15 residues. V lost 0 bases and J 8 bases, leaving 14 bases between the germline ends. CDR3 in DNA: TGCGCCAGCAGCTTGGGGACGGGGGTTACTGGGGAGCTGTTTTTT. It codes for CASSLGTGVTGELFF. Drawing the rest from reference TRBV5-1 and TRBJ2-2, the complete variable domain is KAGVTQTPRYLIKTRGQQVTLSCSPISGHRSVSWYQQTPGQGLQFLFEYFSETQRNKGNFPGRFSGRQFSNSRSEMNVSTLELGDSALYLCASSLGTGVTGELFFGEGSRLTVL.

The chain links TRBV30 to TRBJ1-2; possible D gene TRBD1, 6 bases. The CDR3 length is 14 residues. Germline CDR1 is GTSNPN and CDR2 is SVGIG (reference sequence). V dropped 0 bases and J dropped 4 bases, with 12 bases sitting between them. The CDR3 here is CAWSVGQISYGYTF. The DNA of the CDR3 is TGTGCCTGGAGTGTCGGACAGATCTCCTATGGCTACACCTTC.

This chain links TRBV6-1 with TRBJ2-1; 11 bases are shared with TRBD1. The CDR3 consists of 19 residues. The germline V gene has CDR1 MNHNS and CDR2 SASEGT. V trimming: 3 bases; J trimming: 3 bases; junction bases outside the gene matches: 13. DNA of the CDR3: TGTGCCAGCAGTGACCGGACAGGGGGCGGACTAGGATACTACAATGAGCAGTTCTTC. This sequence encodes CASSDRTGGGLGYYNEQFF.

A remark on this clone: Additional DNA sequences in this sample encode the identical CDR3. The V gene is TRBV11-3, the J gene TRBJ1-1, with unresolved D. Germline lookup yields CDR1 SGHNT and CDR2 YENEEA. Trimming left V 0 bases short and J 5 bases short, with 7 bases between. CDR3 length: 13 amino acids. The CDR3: CASSLDWGTEAFF. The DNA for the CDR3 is TGTGCCAGCAGCTTAGATTGGGGTACTGAAGCTTTCTTT.

DNA for the CDR3: TGCGCCAGCACCCGAGGGGGGTCCTTAAGTGGACAGCCCCAGCATTTT. It translates to CASTRGGSLSGQPQHF. The chain uses TRBV4-1 and TRBJ1-5; weak D call: TRBD1 (6 bases). From germline, CDR1 is MGHRA and CDR2 YSYEKL. This CDR3 is 16 amino acids long. V dropped 7 bases and J dropped 7 bases, with 23 bases sitting between them.

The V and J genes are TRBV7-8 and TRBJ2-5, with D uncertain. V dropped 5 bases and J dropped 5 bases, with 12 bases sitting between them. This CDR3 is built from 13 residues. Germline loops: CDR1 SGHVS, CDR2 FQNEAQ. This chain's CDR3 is CASSTTRMETQYF. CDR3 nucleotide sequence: TGTGCCAGCAGCACCACAAGGATGGAGACCCAGTACTTC.

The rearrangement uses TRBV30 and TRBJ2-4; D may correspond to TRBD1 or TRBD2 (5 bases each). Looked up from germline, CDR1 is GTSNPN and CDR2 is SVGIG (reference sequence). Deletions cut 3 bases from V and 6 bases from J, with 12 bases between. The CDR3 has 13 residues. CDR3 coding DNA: TGTGCCTGGAGGGGCCGGGACCCAAACATTCAGTACTTC. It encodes CAWRGRDPNIQYF.

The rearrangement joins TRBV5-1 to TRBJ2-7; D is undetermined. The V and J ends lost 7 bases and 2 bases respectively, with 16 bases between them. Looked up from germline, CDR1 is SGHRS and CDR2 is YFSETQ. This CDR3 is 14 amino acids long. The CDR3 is CASGPSWATYEQYF. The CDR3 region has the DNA TGCGCCAGCGGCCCGTCGTGGGCAACCTACGAGCAGTACTTC.

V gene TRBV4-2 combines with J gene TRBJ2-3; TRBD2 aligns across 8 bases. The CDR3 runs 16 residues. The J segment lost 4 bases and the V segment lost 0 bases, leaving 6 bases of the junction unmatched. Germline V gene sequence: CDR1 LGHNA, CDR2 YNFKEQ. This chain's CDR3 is CASSQEIAGTADTQYF. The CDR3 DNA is TGTGCCAGCAGCCAAGAGATAGCGGGGACCGCAGATACGCAGTATTTT.

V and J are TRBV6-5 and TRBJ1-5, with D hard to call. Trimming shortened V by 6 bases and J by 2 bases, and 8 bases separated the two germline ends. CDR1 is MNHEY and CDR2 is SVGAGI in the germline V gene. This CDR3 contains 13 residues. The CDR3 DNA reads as TGTGCCAGCAGCCGATCTGGCAATCAGCCCCAGCATTTT. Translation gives CASSRSGNQPQHF.

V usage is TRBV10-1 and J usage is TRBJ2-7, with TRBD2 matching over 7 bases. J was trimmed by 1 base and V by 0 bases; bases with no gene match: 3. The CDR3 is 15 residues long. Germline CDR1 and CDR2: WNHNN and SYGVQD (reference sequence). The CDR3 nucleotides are TGCGCCAGCAGTGAGTCGGGACTACCTTCCTACGAGCAGTACTTC. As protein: CASSESGLPSYEQYF.

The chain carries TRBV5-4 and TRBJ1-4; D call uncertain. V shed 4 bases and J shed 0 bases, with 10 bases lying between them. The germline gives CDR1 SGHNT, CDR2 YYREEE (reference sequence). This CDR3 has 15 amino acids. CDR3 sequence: CASSREGSTNEKLFF. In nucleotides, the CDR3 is TGTGCCAGCAGCCGGGAGGGCTCAACTAATGAAAAACTGTTTTTT.

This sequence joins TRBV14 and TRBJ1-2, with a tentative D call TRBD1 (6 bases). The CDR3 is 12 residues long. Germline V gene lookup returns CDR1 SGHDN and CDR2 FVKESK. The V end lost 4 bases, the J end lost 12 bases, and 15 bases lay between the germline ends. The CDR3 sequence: CASSLRGALDTF. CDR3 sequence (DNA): TGTGCCAGCAGCCTACGGGGGGCCCTGGACACCTTC. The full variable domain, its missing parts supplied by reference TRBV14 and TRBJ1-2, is EAGVTQFPSHSVIEKGQTVTLRCDPISGHDNLYWYRRVMGKEIKFLLHFVKESKQDESGMPNNRFLAERTGGTYSTLKVQPAELEDSGVYFCASSLRGALDTFGSGTRLTVV.

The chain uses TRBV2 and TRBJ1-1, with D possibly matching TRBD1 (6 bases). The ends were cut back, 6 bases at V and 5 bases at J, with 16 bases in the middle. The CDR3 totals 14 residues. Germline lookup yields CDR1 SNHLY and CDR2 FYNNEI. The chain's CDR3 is CASRGDTPGTEAFF. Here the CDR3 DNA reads TGTGCCAGCAGGGGGGACACCCCTGGGACTGAAGCTTTCTTT.

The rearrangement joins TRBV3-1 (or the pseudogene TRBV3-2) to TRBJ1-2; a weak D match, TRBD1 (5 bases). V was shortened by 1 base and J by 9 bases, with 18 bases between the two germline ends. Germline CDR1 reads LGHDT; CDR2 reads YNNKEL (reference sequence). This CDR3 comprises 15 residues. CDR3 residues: CASSQVGAVSVSYTF. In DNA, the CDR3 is TGTGCCAGCAGCCAAGTCGGGGCAGTTAGTGTAAGCTACACCTTC.

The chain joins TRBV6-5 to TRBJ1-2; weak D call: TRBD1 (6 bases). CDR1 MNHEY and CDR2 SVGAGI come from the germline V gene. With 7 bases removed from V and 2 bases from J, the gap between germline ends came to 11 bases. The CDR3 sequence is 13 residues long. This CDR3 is CASIETGNYGYTF. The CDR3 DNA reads TGTGCCAGCATCGAGACAGGCAACTATGGCTACACCTTC.

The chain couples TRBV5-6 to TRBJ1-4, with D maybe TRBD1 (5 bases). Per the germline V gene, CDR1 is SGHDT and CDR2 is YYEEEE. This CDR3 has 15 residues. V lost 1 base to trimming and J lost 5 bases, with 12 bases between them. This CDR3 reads CASSLYAGLNEKLFF. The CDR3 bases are TGTGCCAGCAGCTTGTACGCAGGGTTAAATGAAAAACTGTTTTTT.

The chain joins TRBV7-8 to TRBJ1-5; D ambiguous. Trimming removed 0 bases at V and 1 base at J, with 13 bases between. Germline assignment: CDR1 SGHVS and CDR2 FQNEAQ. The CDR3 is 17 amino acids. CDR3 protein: CASSLAPRGPSNQPQHF. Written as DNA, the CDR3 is TGTGCCAGCAGCTTAGCGCCACGGGGTCCAAGCAATCAGCCCCAGCATTTT.

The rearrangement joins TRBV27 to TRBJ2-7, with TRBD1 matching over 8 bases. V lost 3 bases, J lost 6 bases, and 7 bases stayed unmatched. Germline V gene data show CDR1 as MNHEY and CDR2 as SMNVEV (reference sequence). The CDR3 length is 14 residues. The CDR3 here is CASSLDRESREQYF. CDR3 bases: TGTGCCAGCAGTTTGGACAGGGAGTCGCGCGAGCAGTACTTC.

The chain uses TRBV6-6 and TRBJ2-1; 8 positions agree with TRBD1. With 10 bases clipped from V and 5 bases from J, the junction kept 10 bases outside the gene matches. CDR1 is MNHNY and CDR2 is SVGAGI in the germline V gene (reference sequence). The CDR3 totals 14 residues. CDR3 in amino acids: CATHQGAAHNEQFF. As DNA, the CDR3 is TGTGCCACGCACCAGGGGGCAGCTCACAATGAGCAGTTCTTC.

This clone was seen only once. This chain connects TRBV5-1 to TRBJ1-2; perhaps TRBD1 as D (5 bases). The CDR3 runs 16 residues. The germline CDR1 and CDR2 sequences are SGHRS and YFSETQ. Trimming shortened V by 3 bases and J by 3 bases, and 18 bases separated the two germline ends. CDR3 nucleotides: TGCGCCAGCAGCTCAGGACAAGTTCACTTCTACTATGGCTACACCTTC. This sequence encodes CASSSGQVHFYYGYTF.